Each of the 21 T cell receptor beta chains below was sequenced from the same sample in a study of cytomegalovirus exposure and HLA in healthy donors. The PCR had 60 Vbeta and 13 Jbeta primers. Method: immunoSEQ multiplex PCR; TCRdb's copy keeps in-frame clones and lacks some. The profile shows 160,000 or so clones, roughly 80% of them singletons. The sequenced material came from PBMCs. The receptors stem from a woman in her thirties in good health and CMV-seropositive.

This clone was seen a handful of times. This rearrangement joins TRBV27 to TRBJ2-5; 8 positions match TRBD1. Trimming cost V 5 bases and J 4 bases; bases outside gene matches: 9. This CDR3 is built from 15 residues. CDR1 is MNHEY and CDR2 is SMNVEV in the germline V gene (reference sequence). This CDR3 reads CASSPRTGLVETQYF. CDR3 sequence (DNA): TGTGCCAGCAGTCCCCGGACAGGGCTTGTAGAGACCCAGTACTTC.

The V call is TRBV18, the J call TRBJ2-1, with TRBD2 as a possible D gene (7 bases). Germline CDR1 reads KGHSH; CDR2 reads LQKENI. The CDR3 spans 16 residues. V shed 6 bases and J shed 0 bases, with 15 bases lying between them. CDR3 DNA: TGTGCCAGCTCCCGGAGGGGGGGGAGCTCCTACAATGAGCAGTTCTTC. Amino acid sequence: CASSRRGGSSYNEQFF.

V and J are TRBV6-5 and TRBJ1-3; D possibly corresponds to TRBD1 (5 bases). The V end lost 6 bases, the J end lost 1 base, and 10 bases lay between the germline ends. The CDR3 has 14 residues. Germline V lookup: CDR1 MNHEY, CDR2 SVGAGI. The CDR3 loop is CASRDQGSGNTIYF. The DNA of the CDR3 is TGTGCCAGCAGGGATCAGGGATCTGGAAACACCATATATTTT.

This clone was found once. The chain links TRBV5-8 to TRBJ2-1; possible D gene TRBD2, 6 bases. Germline assignment: CDR1 SGHTS and CDR2 YDEGEE. V gave up 1 base and J gave up 0 bases, with 8 bases separating them. The CDR3 is 15 residues long. CDR3 sequence reads: CASSLWTISYNEQFF. In nucleotides, the CDR3 is TGTGCCAGCAGCTTGTGGACTATCTCCTACAATGAGCAGTTCTTC. The variable domain in full, completed from reference TRBV5-8 and TRBJ2-1, reads EAGVTQSPTHLIKTRGQQATLRCSPISGHTSVYWYQQALGLGLQFLLWYDEGEERNRGNFPPRFSGRQFPNYSSELNVNALELEDSALYLCASSLWTISYNEQFFGPGTRLTVL.

The V gene is TRBV19, the J gene TRBJ1-2; no clear D. V lost 2 bases and J 0 bases, leaving 13 bases between the germline ends. Germline V gene lookup returns CDR1 LNHDA and CDR2 SQIVND (reference sequence). CDR3 size: 16 residues. CDR3 sequence (DNA): TGTGCCAGTAGTATAAGCTCGGCAGGATCTAACTATGGCTACACCTTC. Amino acid sequence: CASSISSAGSNYGYTF.

This rearrangement joins TRBV6-6 to TRBJ2-7; 9 nucleotides agree with TRBD2. There are 13 residues in the CDR3. With V trimmed by 7 bases and J by 2 bases, 3 bases remained unmatched. The germline CDR1 and CDR2 sequences are MNHNY and SVGAGI (reference sequence). The CDR3 region has the DNA TGTGCCAGCAAGCGGGGGGACGCCTACGAGCAGTACTTC. This sequence encodes CASKRGDAYEQYF.

The sample holds one count of this clone. The rearrangement joins TRBV5-1 to TRBJ1-1; possibly TRBD1 for D (6 bases). V was shortened by 4 bases and J by 0 bases, with 19 bases between the two germline ends. The germline V gene encodes CDR1 SGHRS and CDR2 YFSETQ. CDR3 length equals 17 residues. The CDR3 DNA reads as TGCGCCAGCAGCCCCTACGGCGGGTCAGGGGTGAACACTGAAGCTTTCTTT. Residues: CASSPYGGSGVNTEAFF.

This sequence joins TRBV9 and TRBJ1-2; D may be TRBD1 (6 bases). This CDR3 has 16 residues. From germline, CDR1 is SGDLS and CDR2 YYNGEE. Deletions cut 3 bases from V and 4 bases from J, with 19 bases between. For the CDR3, the DNA is TGTGCCAGCAGCGCCTTTCAAACGGGACACCCCTATGGCTACACCTTC. It translates to CASSAFQTGHPYGYTF.

The V call is TRBV4-3, the J call TRBJ1-2; a weak D match, TRBD1 (6 bases). This CDR3 spans 15 amino acids. The germline V gene encodes CDR1 LGHNA and CDR2 YSLEER. With 4 bases removed from V and 2 bases from J, the gap between germline ends came to 14 bases. The CDR3 here is CASSRAGTMNYGYTF. The CDR3 DNA follows: TGCGCCAGCAGCCGAGCCGGGACAATGAACTATGGCTACACCTTC.

The V call is TRBV6-1, the J call TRBJ1-2, with D possibly TRBD1 on 5 matching bases. Germline CDR1 is MNHNS and CDR2 is SASEGT. The CDR3 runs 14 residues. Trimming took 6 bases from V and 6 from J, leaving 17 bases between them. The CDR3 loop is CASSQGGASDGYTF. The CDR3 region has the DNA TGTGCCAGCAGCCAGGGAGGGGCCAGTGATGGCTACACCTTC.

The chain combines TRBV28 with TRBJ2-7, with 8 bases that match TRBD1. V was pared by 4 bases and J by 3 bases, with 8 bases of the junction left unmatched. The CDR3 contains 15 residues. In germline, CDR1 is MDHEN, CDR2 SYDVKM. The CDR3 sequence is CASSSGQGSNYEQYF. CDR3 sequence (DNA): TGTGCCAGCAGTTCCGGACAGGGATCCAACTACGAGCAGTACTTC.

This chain links TRBV7-6 with TRBJ2-5; tentative D call: TRBD1 (6 bases). The CDR3 runs to 14 residues. Trimming stripped 5 bases from V and 5 bases from J, with 15 bases between. Per the germline V gene, CDR1 is SGHVS and CDR2 is FNYEAQ. The CDR3 DNA reads TGTGCCAGCAGCCGCACTGCGAGGGGGGAGACCCAGTACTTC. It specifies CASSRTARGETQYF.

The CDR3 reads CASSYGGAPGETQYF. Written as DNA, the CDR3 is TGTGCCAGCAGTTATGGGGGGGCCCCAGGGGAGACCCAGTACTTC. This chain links TRBV6-5 with TRBJ2-5; D might be TRBD2 (7 bases). The germline V and J ends were trimmed by 3 bases and 5 bases, with 16 bases remaining between them. This CDR3 contains 15 residues. Germline V gene data show CDR1 as MNHEY and CDR2 as SVGAGI.

The chain is built from TRBV4-3 and TRBJ1-4; D possibly corresponds to TRBD1 (6 bases). This CDR3 is 14 amino acids long. Trimming left V 1 base short and J 7 bases short, with 10 bases between. Germline assignment: CDR1 LGHNA and CDR2 YSLEER. The chain's CDR3 is CASSQVYRVEKLFF. Here the CDR3 DNA reads TGCGCCAGCAGCCAAGTTTACAGGGTTGAAAAACTGTTTTTT.

CDR3 DNA: TGCAGTGCCTCCCCGGGGGGCGCGCAGTATTTT. Its translation is CSASPGGAQYF. V is TRBV20-1 and J is TRBJ2-3; D might be TRBD2 (7 bases). The germline V gene has CDR1 DFQATT and CDR2 SNEGSKA (reference sequence). V was clipped by 6 bases and J by 10 bases, with 14 bases between them. The CDR3 extends over 11 amino acids.

The chain links TRBV7-8 to TRBJ2-5; a weak D match, TRBD1 (5 bases). CDR1 and CDR2 (germline): SGHVS, FQNEAQ. This CDR3 has 13 residues. Trimming shortened V by 1 base and J by 5 bases, and 8 bases separated the two germline ends. The CDR3: CASSLGPGETQYF. CDR3 DNA: TGTGCCAGCAGCTTAGGACCAGGGGAGACCCAGTACTTC. The variable domain in full, with the rest retrieved from reference TRBV7-8 and TRBJ2-5, is GAGVSQSPRYKVAKRGQDVALRCDPISGHVSLFWYQQALGQGPEFLTYFQNEAQLDKSGLPSDRFFAERPEGSVSTLKIQRTQQEDSAVYLCASSLGPGETQYFGPGTRLLVL.

This clone was seen more than once but under ten times. The CDR3 nucleotides are TGTGCCAGCAGCTTGAGTACAGCCCGAAACACCATATATTTT. It specifies CASSLSTARNTIYF. The chain recombines TRBV5-4 with TRBJ1-3; D is unclear. Trimming pared 1 base from V and 5 bases from J, leaving 10 bases between. Germline values: CDR1 SGHNT, CDR2 YYREEE (reference sequence). The CDR3 totals 14 residues.

This chain joins TRBV5-1 and TRBJ2-1, with 10 bases fitting TRBD2. Germline-derived CDR1 and CDR2 are SGHRS and YFSETQ. Trimming at V came to 5 bases and at J to 1 base, leaving 6 bases not matched to a gene. The CDR3 spans 16 residues. CDR3 sequence (DNA): TGCGCCAGCAGTGGACTAGCGGTTTCGTCCTACAATGAGCAGTTCTTC. This encodes CASSGLAVSSYNEQFF.

This chain joins TRBV2 and TRBJ2-5, with 10 positions matching TRBD1. The CDR3 sequence is 16 residues long. V was pared by 3 bases and J by 5 bases, with 9 bases of the junction left unmatched. CDR1 is SNHLY, CDR2 FYNNEI, per germline. Written as DNA, the CDR3 is TGTGCCAGCAGTGAGACAGGGGGCGCTGGGGGGGAGACCCAGTACTTC. This translates into CASSETGGAGGETQYF. Full variable domain (remainder filled in from reference TRBV2 and TRBJ2-5): EPEVTQTPSHQVTQMGQEVILRCVPISNHLYFYWYRQILGQKVEFLVSFYNNEISEKSEIFDDQFSVERPDGSNFTLKIRSTKLEDSAMYFCASSETGGAGGETQYFGPGTRLLVL.

The chain joins TRBV10-3 to TRBJ1-4, with D perhaps TRBD1 (6 bases). V lost 10 bases and J 7 bases, leaving 19 bases between the germline ends. This CDR3 region has 14 residues. CDR1 ENHRY and CDR2 SYGVKD come from the germline V gene. The CDR3 sequence is CATRGTGLGEKLFF. CDR3 bases: TGTGCCACCAGGGGAACAGGGCTTGGTGAAAAACTGTTTTTT.

The rearrangement uses TRBV9 and TRBJ1-1; D gene ambiguous. Germline V gene sequence: CDR1 SGDLS, CDR2 YYNGEE. The CDR3 sequence is 13 residues long. V was clipped by 6 bases and J by 3 bases, with 12 bases between them. The DNA for the CDR3 is TGTGCCAGCACCGCCCTCGGGGACACTGAAGCTTTCTTT. Translating it yields CASTALGDTEAFF.